Listed below are T cell receptor beta chains from one sample, sequenced in a study of blood T cell repertoires in COVID-19. The repertoire was sequenced with immunoSEQ multiplex PCR; TCRdb's copy has only in-frame clones and lacks some. The table includes 300,000 to 400,000 clones, about 90% detected once. Sequencing was carried out using PBMCs or T cells enriched from blood (not recorded which). The receptors come from a man aged 25-45 years who had recovered from COVID-19. Each CDR3 is given without its conserved first and last residue.

v_gene	j_gene	CDR3aa
TRBV10-3	TRBJ1-1	AISAGTGGVAEAF
TRBV14	TRBJ2-3	ASRQTGVRADTQY
TRBV5-6	TRBJ1-6	ASSLGPTQGAGPLH
TRBV5-1	TRBJ2-1	ASSLSLAGYNEQF
TRBV9	TRBJ1-5	ASSVGWGPSQPQH
TRBV5-6	TRBJ2-4	ASGGRAKRIQY
TRBV6-5	TRBJ2-6	ASSYLFSGANVLT
TRBV30	TRBJ1-4	AWSGGVEKLF
TRBV2	TRBJ2-7	ASNRDRGRKAQY
TRBV24-1	TRBJ1-2	ATSVLITGNYGYT
TRBV5-4	TRBJ1-1	ASRSGPMNTEAF
TRBV5-5	TRBJ2-5	ASRRTAAGETQY
TRBV2	TRBJ2-1	ASSGHAADEQF
TRBV30	TRBJ1-1	AWSVSIRTEAF
TRBV7-8	TRBJ2-7	ASSEDREAYEQY
TRBV11-3	TRBJ2-1	ASSLAGGDNEQF
TRBV14	TRBJ1-2	ASSQLSDNYGYT
TRBV27	TRBJ1-5	ASSLRETNQPQH
TRBV5-1	TRBJ1-3	ASSLGDRGGNTIY
TRBV11-2	TRBJ2-7	ASSPAGYEQY
TRBV2	TRBJ2-3	ASSDLGQGVDTQY
TRBV3-1/TRBV3-2	TRBJ1-5	ASSQDDTGNQPQH
TRBV3-1/TRBV3-2	TRBJ2-3	ASSQDFPSGGTDTQY
TRBV28	TRBJ2-2	ASARAGDTGELF
TRBV5-1	TRBJ1-4	ASSQGQPTNEKLF
TRBV19	TRBJ1-1	ASSIQGAPNTEAF
TRBV27	TRBJ2-6	ASGLVGANVLT
TRBV13	TRBJ2-1	ASSITGGVDEQF
TRBV7-3	TRBJ2-5	ASSRQIRETQY
TRBV6-1	TRBJ1-1	ASSELTGDTEAF
TRBV19	TRBJ1-4	ASSTSQGNGEKLF
TRBV12-3/TRBV12-4	TRBJ1-1	ASSQRGEAF
TRBV3-1/TRBV3-2	TRBJ1-2	ASSQVGGGLAAYGYT
TRBV19	TRBJ1-5	ASSIESGMQPQH
TRBV7-2	TRBJ2-7	ASSLEDIAGFYEQY
TRBV2	TRBJ2-2	ASSWGLAGLNTGELF
TRBV29-1	TRBJ1-1	SAQNTEAF
TRBV28	TRBJ2-7	ASSDSDEQY
TRBV5-5	TRBJ2-2	ASSWTVGAGELF
TRBV7-6	TRBJ2-3	ASSLGVPFEGTDTQY
TRBV5-1	TRBJ2-7	ASSLTGETYEQY
TRBV2	TRBJ1-4	ASSPSWDTSTNEKLF
TRBV18	TRBJ2-6	ASSQRGQGLYGANVLT
TRBV25-1	TRBJ1-3	ASSAQGSSGNTIY
TRBV5-1	TRBJ1-3	ASSLGDSSGNTIY
TRBV20-1	TRBJ2-7	SAKTGYEQY
TRBV19	TRBJ2-2	ASSPGQGSYTGELF
TRBV5-6	TRBJ2-6	ASSLDGVGANVLT
TRBV4-2	TRBJ2-5	ASSPLGGAGETQY
TRBV6-4	TRBJ1-4	ASSDFRGVNEKLF
TRBV28	TRBJ1-3	ASSYSSGNTIY
TRBV28	TRBJ2-3	ASSPLGAEGGRDTQY
TRBV6-6	TRBJ2-7	ASSSLDGDEQY
TRBV6-5	TRBJ1-1	ASTGENTEAF
TRBV12-3/TRBV12-4	TRBJ2-3	ASSSLEADTQY
TRBV3-1/TRBV3-2	TRBJ2-3	ASSLTHNTQY
TRBV18	TRBJ2-1	ASSPQGLAGASSYNEQF
TRBV19	TRBJ1-5	ASSILSTGVNQPQH
TRBV11-3	TRBJ2-7	ASSPGLADYEQY